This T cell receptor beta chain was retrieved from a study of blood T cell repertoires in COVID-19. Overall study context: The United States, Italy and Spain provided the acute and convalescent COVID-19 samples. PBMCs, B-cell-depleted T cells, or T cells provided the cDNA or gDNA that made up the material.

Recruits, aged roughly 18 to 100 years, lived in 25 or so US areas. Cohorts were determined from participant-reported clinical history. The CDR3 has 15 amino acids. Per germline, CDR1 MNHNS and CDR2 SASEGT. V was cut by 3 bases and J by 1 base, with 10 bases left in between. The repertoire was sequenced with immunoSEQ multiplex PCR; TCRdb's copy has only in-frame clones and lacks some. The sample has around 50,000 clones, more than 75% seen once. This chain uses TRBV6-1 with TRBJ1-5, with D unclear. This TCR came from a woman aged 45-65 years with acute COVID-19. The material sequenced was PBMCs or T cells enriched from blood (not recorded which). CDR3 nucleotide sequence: TGTGCCAGCAGTGACCTTCCACGGAGCAATCAGCCCCAGCATTTT. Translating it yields CASSDLPRSNQPQHF.